The 27 T cell receptor beta chains in this list originate from one sample, sequenced in a study of cytomegalovirus exposure and HLA in healthy donors. PCR employed 60 Vbeta and 13 Jbeta primers. This table comes from immunoSEQ multiplex PCR, and its TCRdb copy is limited to in-frame clones, with some not included. The table includes roughly 98,000 clones, about 81% detected once. The source material was PBMCs. These receptors were taken from a man aged 40-49 years in good health and CMV-seronegative.

This chain links TRBV18 with TRBJ2-4; 7 bases map to TRBD1. CDR1 KGHSH and CDR2 LQKENI come from the germline V gene. V trimming: 6 bases; J trimming: 7 bases; junction bases outside the gene matches: 15. The CDR3 length is 16 residues. The CDR3 reads CASSHNPGPTGNIQYF. The CDR3 DNA sequence: TGTGCCAGCTCCCACAACCCCGGCCCGACAGGGAACATTCAGTACTTC.

The chain's CDR3 is CSVELPGGQETQYF. CDR3 nucleotides: TGCAGCGTTGAACTCCCGGGGGGACAAGAGACCCAGTACTTC. The chain recombines TRBV29-1 with TRBJ2-5, with TRBD2 matching 7 bases. The CDR3 length is 14 residues. Germline CDR1 is SQVTM and CDR2 is ANQGSEA. V lost 2 bases, J lost 2 bases, and 5 bases stayed unmatched.

V is TRBV9 and J is TRBJ1-5; D gene uncertain. V was cut by 0 bases and J by 3 bases, with 10 bases left in between. The CDR3 covers 15 residues. Per germline, CDR1 SGDLS and CDR2 YYNGEE. CDR3 DNA: TGTGCCAGCAGCGTAGCCCCAGGCGCCAATCAGCCCCAGCATTTT. Its translation is CASSVAPGANQPQHF.

The chain carries TRBV5-5 and TRBJ1-3; TRBD1 agrees at 9 bases. This CDR3 comprises 19 residues. V shed 2 bases and J 2 bases; nucleotides not matched to a gene: 14. CDR1 is SGHKS, CDR2 YYEKEE, per germline (reference sequence). The CDR3 DNA is TGTGCCAGCAGCTTACTTCCCGGGACAGGGCCCAATCCTGGAAACACCATATATTTT. It translates to CASSLLPGTGPNPGNTIYF.

The chain uses TRBV11-2 and TRBJ1-1, with a tentative D call TRBD1 (5 bases). Germline CDR1 SGHAT, CDR2 FQNNGV. V lost 7 bases, J lost 0 bases, and 12 bases lay in between. The CDR3 runs 14 residues. Written as DNA, the CDR3 is TGTGCCAGCAACGCAAGGGGATTGAACACTGAAGCTTTCTTT. Protein product: CASNARGLNTEAFF.

V gene TRBV10-3 combines with J gene TRBJ2-3; D possibly corresponds to TRBD1 (5 bases). Germline-derived CDR1 and CDR2 are ENHRY and SYGVKD. The V end lost 10 bases, the J end lost 0 bases, and 14 bases lay between the germline ends. This CDR3 is 14 amino acids long. The CDR3 region is CATSQDPSTDTQYF. The CDR3, as DNA: TGTGCCACCTCACAGGATCCTAGCACAGATACGCAGTATTTT.

This clone occurred a few times. This chain connects TRBV7-6 to TRBJ1-3; 7 bases fit TRBD1. CDR3 size: 16 residues. Unmatched junction bases numbered 7, after V lost 5 bases and J lost 0 bases. In germline, CDR1 is SGHVS, CDR2 FNYEAQ. The CDR3 region is CASSLWDSSSGNTIYF. Here the CDR3 DNA reads TGTGCCAGCAGCCTCTGGGACAGCAGCTCTGGAAACACCATATATTTT.

V is TRBV11-2 and J is TRBJ2-2, with a possible D match to TRBD2 (5 bases). The CDR3 is 17 amino acids. V was shortened by 1 base and J by 3 bases, with 15 bases between the two germline ends. Germline V gene data show CDR1 as SGHAT and CDR2 as FQNNGV. CDR3 sequence: CASSLGLGGSYTGELFF. The CDR3 DNA reads TGTGCCAGCAGCTTAGGCCTCGGCGGGTCCTACACCGGGGAGCTGTTTTTT.

This clone was observed a handful of times. The rearrangement links TRBV4-2 to TRBJ2-1; D gene unclear. The V gene lost 0 bases and the J gene lost 4 bases, with 16 bases spanning the gap. Germline values: CDR1 LGHNA, CDR2 YNFKEQ. The CDR3 is 17 amino acids. The CDR3 here is CASSQESAAASYNEQFF. For the CDR3, the DNA is TGTGCCAGCAGCCAAGAATCTGCGGCAGCAAGTTACAATGAGCAGTTCTTC.

The genes are TRBV19 and TRBJ2-1; 9 nucleotides agree with TRBD1. CDR3 length equals 12 residues. Trimming at V came to 8 bases and at J to 10 bases, leaving 6 bases not matched to a gene. Germline CDR1 reads LNHDA; CDR2 reads SQIVND (reference sequence). CDR3 region: CASWDRDREQFF. CDR3 bases: TGTGCCAGTTGGGACAGGGATCGCGAGCAGTTCTTC. Full variable domain (outside the CDR3, taken from reference TRBV19 and TRBJ2-1): DGGITQSPKYLFRKEGQNVTLSCEQNLNHDAMYWYRQDPGQGLRLIYYSQIVNDFQKGDIAEGYSVSREKKESFPLTVTSAQKNPTAFYLCASWDRDREQFFGPGTRLTVL.

The V call is TRBV11-2, the J call TRBJ2-1; 12 bases fit TRBD1. Germline V gene sequence: CDR1 SGHAT, CDR2 FQNNGV. With 4 bases clipped from V and 10 bases from J, the junction kept 5 bases outside the gene matches. The CDR3 totals 14 residues. As DNA, the CDR3 is TGTGCCAGCAGCTGGGGGACAGGGGGCGGAGAGCAGTTCTTC. Amino acids: CASSWGTGGGEQFF.

The rearrangement joins TRBV5-6 to TRBJ2-5; 8 nucleotides align to TRBD2. From germline, CDR1 is SGHDT and CDR2 YYEEEE. The CDR3 has 15 residues. V shed 0 bases, J shed 2 bases, and the junction held 3 bases outside the gene matches. The CDR3 spells CASSLVSGGQETQYF. The CDR3 bases are TGTGCCAGCAGCTTGGTGTCGGGGGGGCAAGAGACCCAGTACTTC.

The chain is built from TRBV6-5 and TRBJ1-2; 7 nucleotides agree with TRBD1. The CDR3 has 14 residues. The germline CDR1 and CDR2 sequences are MNHEY and SVGAGI. Germline trimming cut 2 bases from V and 4 bases from J; bases unmatched to any gene: 4. CDR3 DNA sequence: TGTGCCAGCAGTTACCGGGACAGCGTCTATGGCTACACCTTC. It encodes CASSYRDSVYGYTF.

Turning to this clone: Other DNA sequences in the sample encode the same CDR3. This rearrangement joins TRBV7-8 to TRBJ2-7; D is possibly TRBD2 (5 bases). The germline V gene has CDR1 SGHVS and CDR2 FQNEAQ. The CDR3 is made up of 14 amino acids. V was pared by 6 bases and J by 3 bases, with 15 bases between. CDR3 loop: CASSKLGVNYEQYF. In DNA form, the CDR3 reads TGTGCCAGCAGTAAACTCGGGGTTAACTACGAGCAGTACTTC.

The chain combines TRBV9 with TRBJ1-1; a possible D gene is TRBD1 (5 bases). The CDR3 spans 14 residues. Looked up from germline, CDR1 is SGDLS and CDR2 is YYNGEE. Trimming took 0 bases from V and 1 from J, leaving 7 bases between them. CDR3 protein: CASSVGQGNTEAFF. In DNA, the CDR3 is TGTGCCAGCAGCGTAGGGCAGGGGAACACTGAAGCTTTCTTT.

V usage is TRBV4-1 and J usage is TRBJ2-1; 7 positions agree with TRBD2. With 4 bases clipped from V and 0 bases from J, the junction kept 9 bases outside the gene matches. Germline V gives CDR1 MGHRA, CDR2 YSYEKL. CDR3 size: 17 residues. The CDR3 loop is CASSPTLAGLSYNEQFF. DNA for the CDR3: TGCGCCAGCAGCCCTACATTAGCGGGTCTCTCCTACAATGAGCAGTTCTTC.

The rearrangement uses TRBV6-1 and TRBJ1-2, with D perhaps TRBD1 (6 bases). Trimming removed 0 bases from V and 4 bases from J, with 12 bases in between. CDR1 is MNHNS and CDR2 is SASEGT in the germline V gene. The CDR3 sequence is 15 residues long. The CDR3 loop is CASSEAPGTSYGYTF. CDR3 coding DNA: TGTGCCAGCAGTGAAGCCCCCGGGACATCCTATGGCTACACCTTC.

The J gene is TRBJ1-1, the V gene TRBV7-8; D is unclear. The V gene's germline CDR1 is SGHVS and CDR2 FQNEAQ. The V end was cut by 1 base, the J end by 4 bases, with 7 bases between. The CDR3 is made up of 13 amino acids. The CDR3 sequence: CASSLGSGTEAFF. The DNA of the CDR3 is TGTGCCAGCAGCTTAGGTAGCGGCACTGAAGCTTTCTTT.

This clone was observed a single time. The chain joins TRBV10-3 to TRBJ1-5; 7 nucleotides agree with TRBD1. The junction had 1 base not matched to a gene; V was cut back by 3 bases and J by 2 bases. The CDR3 totals 14 residues. Per germline, CDR1 ENHRY and CDR2 SYGVKD. CDR3 in DNA: TGTGCCATCAGTGACCAGGGGGGCAATCAGCCCCAGCATTTT. Amino acids: CAISDQGGNQPQHF.

This chain links TRBV4-2 with TRBJ2-2; D is unclear. V lost 0 bases, J lost 6 bases, and 17 bases lay in between. Germline loops: CDR1 LGHNA, CDR2 YNFKEQ. This CDR3 spans 17 amino acids. The CDR3 DNA reads as TGTGCCAGCAGCCAAGATCACCCAGGTCGGAAGGCCGGGGAGCTGTTTTTT. Translated, it gives CASSQDHPGRKAGELFF.

The rearrangement links TRBV30 to TRBJ2-1, with D uncertain. Germline CDR1 is GTSNPN and CDR2 is SVGIG (reference sequence). V was cut by 2 bases and J by 1 base, with 9 bases left in between. The CDR3 has 14 residues. CDR3 bases: TGTGCCTGGAGTAGTGAGCGATCCTACAATGAGCAGTTCTTC. It is translated as CAWSSERSYNEQFF. Combining the CDR3 with reference TRBV30 and TRBJ2-1 gives the whole variable domain SQTIHQWPATLVQPVGSPLSLECTVEGTSNPNLYWYRQAAGRGLQLLFYSVGIGQISSEVPQNLSASRPQDRQFILSSKKLLLSDSGFYLCAWSSERSYNEQFFGPGTRLTVL.

This sequence joins TRBV6-1 and TRBJ1-1; 10 nucleotides line up with TRBD1. The J segment lost 0 bases and the V segment lost 4 bases, leaving 2 bases of the junction unmatched. The CDR3 spans 15 residues. Germline CDR1 reads MNHNS; CDR2 reads SASEGT. The CDR3 is CASSVTGGLNTEAFF. CDR3 nucleotide sequence: TGTGCCAGCAGTGTGACAGGGGGCCTGAACACTGAAGCTTTCTTT.

This clone was detected only a few times. The V call is TRBV5-5, the J call TRBJ1-1; a weak D match, TRBD1 (5 bases). V was shortened by 4 bases and J by 1 base, with 14 bases between the two germline ends. The CDR3 runs 15 residues. The germline gives CDR1 SGHKS, CDR2 YYEKEE (reference sequence). The DNA for the CDR3 is TGTGCCAGCAGCCTAAGCGGGACGGGGAACACTGAAGCTTTCTTT. Translating it yields CASSLSGTGNTEAFF.

The chain has TRBV6-1 and TRBJ1-3, with 10 bases aligning to TRBD1. The ends lost 4 bases at V and 8 bases at J; junction bases unmatched: 17. The CDR3 is 18 residues long. The V gene's germline CDR1 is MNHNS and CDR2 SASEGT. CDR3 region: CASSGDSTGGNGLHTIYF. The CDR3 DNA reads as TGTGCCAGCAGTGGCGACTCGACAGGGGGCAACGGGTTACACACCATATATTTT.

The chain joins TRBV11-1 to TRBJ1-6; D gene ambiguous. Trimming took off 1 base at V and 13 bases at J, with 11 bases between the two ends. This CDR3 comprises 13 residues. CDR1 and CDR2 from the germline V gene are SGHAT and FQDESV (reference sequence). The CDR3 nucleotides read TGTGCCAGCAGCTTAGGAATCGCTCGGCCCCTCCACTTT. It specifies CASSLGIARPLHF.

This clone was counted once. The genes are TRBV11-3 and TRBJ2-7; 9 nucleotides line up with TRBD1. Germline loops: CDR1 SGHNT, CDR2 YENEEA. The CDR3 runs 16 residues. Trimming removed 0 bases from V and 2 bases from J; junction bases left unmatched: 5. CDR3 loop: CASSLETGQGTYEQYF. CDR3 nucleotides: TGTGCCAGCAGCTTAGAAACGGGACAGGGTACCTACGAGCAGTACTTC.

On this clone itself: At one end the junction does not follow the germline gene, possibly because of a read error. This chain uses TRBV11-2 with TRBJ2-7; maybe TRBD1 (6 bases). Germline-derived CDR1 and CDR2 are SGHAT and FQNNGV. CDR3 length equals 13 residues. CDR3 sequence: CAGSLRGIYEQYF. The CDR3 coding sequence is TGTGCCGGCAGCTTAAGGGGGATCTACGAGCAGTACTTC.